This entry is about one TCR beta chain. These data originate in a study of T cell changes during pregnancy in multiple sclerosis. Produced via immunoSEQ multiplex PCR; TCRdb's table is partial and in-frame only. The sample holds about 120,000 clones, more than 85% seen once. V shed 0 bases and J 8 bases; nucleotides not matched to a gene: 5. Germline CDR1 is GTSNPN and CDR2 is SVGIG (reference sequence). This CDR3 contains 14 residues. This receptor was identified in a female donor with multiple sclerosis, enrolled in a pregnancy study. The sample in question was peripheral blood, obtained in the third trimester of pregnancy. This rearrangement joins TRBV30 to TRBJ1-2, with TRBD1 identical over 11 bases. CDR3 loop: CAWSVQDRGPGYTF. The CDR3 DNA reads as TGTGCCTGGAGTGTACAGGACAGGGGGCCCGGCTACACCTTC. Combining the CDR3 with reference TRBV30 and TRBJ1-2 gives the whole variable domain SQTIHQWPATLVQPVGSPLSLECTVEGTSNPNLYWYRQAAGRGLQLLFYSVGIGQISSEVPQNLSASRPQDRQFILSSKKLLLSDSGFYLCAWSVQDRGPGYTFGSGTRLTVV.